This is a list of T cell receptor beta chains from one sample in a study of PD-1 blockade in classical Hodgkin lymphoma. Libraries were prepared by immunoSEQ multiplex PCR; TCRdb keeps only in-frame clonotypes and omits some of them. Of about 12,000 clones listed, approximately 79% were seen once; the top ten hold 1.6%. The sequenced sample was CD4+ T cells from blood, obtained at baseline. These receptors all stem from a human donor with classical Hodgkin lymphoma. CDR3s leave out the opening cysteine and the closing phenylalanine or tryptophan. Each record gives: clone size, V gene, CDR3 protein. A row's size may be missing; if present it is once, few, many or a size class.

- TRBV7-6 ASSLARQGSTDTQY
- TRBV7-6 ASSLGQGSNTEAF
- TRBV10-3 AISDGARGRTEAF
- TRBV7-9 ASSLRLVLSTDTQY
- TRBV25-1 ASRTGFTQY
- TRBV11-2 ASSFGRTGVMNTEAF
few TRBV5-1 ASSLVVGGELDGYT
- TRBV19 ASSIREPGEKLF
- TRBV15 ATSRDQWGPSSYEQY
- TRBV30 AWSYRNTEAF
- TRBV5-1 ASSLGAGYNEQF
- TRBV29-1 SVGRRGGTDTQY
- TRBV7-6 ASSLTGEATQY
once TRBV5-4 ASSPRTGTTQETQY
- TRBV13 ASSNYRGRYQY
- TRBV21-1 ASRILRGNVYNEQF
few TRBV9 ASSVGGKAYEQY
- TRBV6-6 ASSYRGEQF
few TRBV5-1 ASSWDGIGNTIY
- TRBV9 ASSHHFSRTEITYEQY
- TRBV9 ASSVGGGELF
- TRBV5-4 ASSLETVDYGYT
few TRBV20-1 SASRTEAF
- TRBV6-5 ASSYSGQPRYEQY
once TRBV6-5 ASSYWQFSNTGELF
- TRBV5-4 ASSRPGQGITDTQY
- TRBV29-1 SATDPYEQY
few TRBV30 AWRLFGGDYGYT
- TRBV10-1 ASSVKYNEQF
- TRBV18 ASSPRRVNTEAF
- TRBV19 ASSALVGTEAF
few TRBV7-7 ASSATVGATQY
few TRBV4-1 ASSQPTYRREKLF
- TRBV5-1 ASSLRALNEKLF
once TRBV9 ASSVEAIGDTQY
- TRBV27 ASSPVLLAGELF
- TRBV2 ASSRGAGYLEQY
- TRBV5-4 ASSLGGRSGANVLT
- TRBV9 ASSGIQGSNEKLF
few TRBV25-1 ASSERDGSYNEQF
once TRBV10-3 AISDPGTGGEEQY